This entry concerns a single T cell receptor beta chain. Its cognate antigen is unknown. The record originates from a study of radiotherapy plus CTLA-4 blockade in lung cancer. The study, taken as a whole, reports: In blood, TCR clones derived from the tumor expanded after radiotherapy plus ipilimumab.

V was cut by 4 bases and J by 2 bases, with 12 bases left in between. The CDR3 is 15 residues long. The germline V gene encodes CDR1 MNHNS and CDR2 SASEGT. Sequencing used immunoSEQ multiplex PCR; TCRdb keeps in-frame clones, though not all of them. The sample comprises some 110,000 clones, about four fifths of which are singletons, and 4% to 6% rests with the top ten. This sequence was found in a human donor with non-small cell lung cancer who had a partial response to radiotherapy plus ipilimumab. This sequence joins TRBV6-1 and TRBJ1-5; no definite D call. The sequences come from peripheral blood, collected from a patient treated with radiotherapy plus ipilimumab. In nucleotides, the CDR3 is TGTGCCAGCAGTGTGGAGGGCTTAGGCAATCAGCCCCAGCATTTT. This sequence encodes CASSVEGLGNQPQHF.